There are a few counts of the clone carrying this T cell receptor (beta chain). Its target is not known. This CDR3 comprises 14 residues. Trimming removed 2 bases from V and 2 bases from J, with 13 bases in between. Germline loops: CDR1 SQVTM, CDR2 ANQGSEA. Time point reported: patch test 1, 2 weeks after DPC sensitization. The treatment was: therapeutic diphenylcyclopropenone sensitization with weekly scalp DPC. Blood collection happened ahead of applying each patch test. The data were taken from a study of human T cells and chemical hapten exposure. Findings and limits, study-wide: Expanded TCRs showed more large CDR3 clusters than pre-sensitization or healthy control sets.

TCRdb used MiXCR to reprocess the RACE reads, holding one entry per CDR3 protein. The table has some 190,000 distinct CDR3 sequences, under 25% seen once. The genes are TRBV29-1 and TRBJ2-7; D tentatively reads TRBD1 or TRBD2 (5 bases each). The specimen comprised whole blood, sampled in connection with sensitization to the hapten diphenylcyclopropenone (DPC). This TCR was recovered from a woman between 45 and 60 years old with alopecia areata. Some clones in this sample may be carry-over from other donors' samples. CDR3 sequence (DNA): TGCAGCGTTGAACCTCCAGGGAGACCCTACGAGCAGTACTTC. Amino acid sequence: CSVEPPGRPYEQYF.